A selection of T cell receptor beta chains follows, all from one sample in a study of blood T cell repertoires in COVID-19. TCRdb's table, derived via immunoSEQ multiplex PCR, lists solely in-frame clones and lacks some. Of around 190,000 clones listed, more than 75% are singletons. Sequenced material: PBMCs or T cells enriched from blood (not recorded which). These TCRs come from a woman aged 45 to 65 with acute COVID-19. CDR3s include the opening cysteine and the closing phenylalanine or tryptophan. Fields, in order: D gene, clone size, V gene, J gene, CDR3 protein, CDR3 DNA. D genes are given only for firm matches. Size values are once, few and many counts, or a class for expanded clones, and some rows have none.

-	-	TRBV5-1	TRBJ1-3	CASSLQVGSGNTIYF	TGCGCCAGCAGCTTACAGGTCGGGTCTGGAAACACCATATATTTT
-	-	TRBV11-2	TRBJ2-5	CASSLVSRETQYF	TGTGCCAGCAGCTTAGTTTCGAGGGAGACCCAGTACTTC
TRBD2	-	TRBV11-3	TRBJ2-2	CASSPGLAESGELFF	TGTGCCAGCAGCCCGGGACTAGCGGAATCCGGGGAGCTGTTTTTT
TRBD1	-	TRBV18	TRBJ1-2	CASSGQGRYGYTF	TGTGCCAGCTCGGGACAGGGTCGCTATGGCTACACCTTC
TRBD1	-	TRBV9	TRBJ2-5	CASSVVGTGLETQYF	TGTGCCAGCAGCGTAGTAGGGACAGGGTTAGAGACCCAGTACTTC
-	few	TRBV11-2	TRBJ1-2	CASSLRERTPSGGYTF	TGTGCCAGCAGCCTAAGGGAGCGGACTCCTTCTGGGGGCTACACCTTC
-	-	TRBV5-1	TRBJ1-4	CASSLHGRDNEKLFF	TGCGCCAGCAGCTTGCACGGGAGGGATAATGAAAAACTGTTTTTT
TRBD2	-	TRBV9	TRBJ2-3	CASSVDLTSGGIYTQYF	TGTGCCAGCAGCGTAGATCTTACTAGCGGGGGGATTTATACGCAGTATTTT
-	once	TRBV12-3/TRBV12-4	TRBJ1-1	CASSVRAGTEAFF	TGTGCCAGCAGTGTGAGGGCGGGCACTGAAGCTTTCTTT
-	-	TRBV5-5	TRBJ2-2	CASSSRWRGRSNTGELFF	TGTGCCAGCAGTTCCAGGTGGCGGGGCCGATCGAACACCGGGGAGCTGTTTTTT
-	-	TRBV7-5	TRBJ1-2	CVRSSQMTGPYGYTF	TGTGTCAGAAGCTCACAAATGACAGGACCGTATGGCTACACCTTC
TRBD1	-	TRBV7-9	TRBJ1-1	CASSYGQGAGGAFF	TGTGCCAGCAGCTACGGACAGGGGGCTGGTGGAGCTTTCTTT
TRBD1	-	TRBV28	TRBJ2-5	CASRADHRGQEETQYF	TGTGCCAGCAGAGCCGACCACAGGGGGCAGGAAGAGACCCAGTACTTC
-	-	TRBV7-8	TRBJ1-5	CASSLGNQGINQPQHF	TGTGCCAGCAGCTTAGGCAATCAGGGGATCAATCAGCCCCAGCATTTT
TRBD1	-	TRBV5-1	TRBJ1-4	CASSRGDRDNEKLFF	TGCGCCAGCAGCCGGGGGGACAGGGATAATGAAAAACTGTTTTTT
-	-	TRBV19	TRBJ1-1	CASSIAQAGNTEAFF	TGTGCCAGTAGTATAGCCCAGGCCGGGAACACTGAAGCTTTCTTT
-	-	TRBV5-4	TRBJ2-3	CASSFSPGSTDTQYF	TGTGCCAGCAGCTTCAGCCCGGGGAGCACAGATACGCAGTATTTT
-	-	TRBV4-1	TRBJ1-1	CASSQARKDTLNTEAFF	TGCGCCAGCAGCCAAGCCCGAAAGGACACCCTGAACACTGAAGCTTTCTTT
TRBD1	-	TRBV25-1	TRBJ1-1	CASSATMSRDRSEAFF	TGTGCCAGCAGTGCTACCATGTCCCGGGACAGGTCTGAAGCTTTCTTT
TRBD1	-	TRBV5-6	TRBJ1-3	CASSLQGAGNTIYF	TGTGCCAGCAGCTTGCAGGGGGCCGGAAACACCATATATTTT
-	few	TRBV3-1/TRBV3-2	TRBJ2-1	CASSQDPAGRYNEQFF	TGTGCCAGCAGCCAAGACCCCGCGGGGCGATACAATGAGCAGTTCTTC
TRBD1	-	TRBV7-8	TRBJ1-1	CASSAQGYTEAFF	TGTGCCAGCAGCGCACAGGGGTACACTGAAGCTTTCTTT
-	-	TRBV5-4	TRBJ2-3	CASSFTGPDTQYF	TGTGCCAGCAGCTTTACAGGGCCAGATACGCAGTATTTT
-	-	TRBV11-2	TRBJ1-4	CASSADNEKLFF	TGTGCCAGCAGCGCGGATAATGAAAAACTGTTTTTT